This T cell receptor beta chain was identified in a study of cytomegalovirus exposure and HLA in healthy donors. Study-level information: T cells numbering about 179 million yielded around 120 million unique TCR beta sequences in an earlier analysis. Of all 400 or so donors who were genotyped, 81% belonged to the Caucasian-associated ancestry cluster. Study-wide points: Under in vitro conditions, three CMV-associated chains were confirmed as specific for CMV antigens. Most TCR sequences proved rare, with some public TCRs found in many donors.

Primers for the PCR totalled 60 Vbeta and 13 Jbeta. This table comes from immunoSEQ multiplex PCR, and its TCRdb copy is limited to in-frame clones, with some not included. In the table there are some 200,000 clones, roughly four fifths of which are singletons. Details on this clone: What it recognizes is unknown.

V lost 6 bases to trimming and J lost 1 base; unmatched junction nucleotides: 8. Germline V CDR1 and CDR2: KGHSH, LQKENI. CDR3 length: 16 amino acids. Material: PBMCs. The receptor comes from a man aged 50 to 60 in good health and CMV-seronegative. The V call is TRBV18, the J call TRBJ2-4, with TRBD1 identical over 8 bases. CDR3 sequence reads: CASSPPGGAAKNIQYF. DNA of the CDR3: TGTGCCAGCTCGCCCCCAGGGGGCGCCGCCAAAAACATTCAGTACTTC.